This T cell receptor (beta chain) is drawn from a study of cytomegalovirus exposure and HLA in healthy donors. Overall study context: HLA-typed donors were the source of around 87 million unique TCRs, which an early data release held.

The study's findings and limits: A few chains linked to CMV were shown in vitro to be specific for CMV antigens. Across donors, presence/absence analyses took sequencing depth to be roughly uniform. More clonal expansion characterized HLA-associated TCR beta chains than equally common others in a later analysis.

Germline trimming cut 2 bases from V and 4 bases from J; bases unmatched to any gene: 6. The CDR3 is 15 residues long. Germline V lookup: CDR1 SGHNT, CDR2 YENEEA. PCR amplification relied on 60 Vbeta primers (plus 13 Jbeta primers). The assay was immunoSEQ multiplex PCR, and TCRdb's table has in-frame clones only and misses some. Here the sample spans more than 85,000 clones, around 63% being singletons. A note on this clone: Its cognate antigen is unknown.

The sample comprised PBMCs. The rearrangement joins TRBV11-3 to TRBJ2-5; 8 positions match TRBD2. This sequence originates from a young man in good health and CMV-seronegative. CDR3 in DNA: TGTGCCAGCAGCTTAACGGGACTAGGGTCAGAGACCCAGTACTTC. This codes for CASSLTGLGSETQYF.